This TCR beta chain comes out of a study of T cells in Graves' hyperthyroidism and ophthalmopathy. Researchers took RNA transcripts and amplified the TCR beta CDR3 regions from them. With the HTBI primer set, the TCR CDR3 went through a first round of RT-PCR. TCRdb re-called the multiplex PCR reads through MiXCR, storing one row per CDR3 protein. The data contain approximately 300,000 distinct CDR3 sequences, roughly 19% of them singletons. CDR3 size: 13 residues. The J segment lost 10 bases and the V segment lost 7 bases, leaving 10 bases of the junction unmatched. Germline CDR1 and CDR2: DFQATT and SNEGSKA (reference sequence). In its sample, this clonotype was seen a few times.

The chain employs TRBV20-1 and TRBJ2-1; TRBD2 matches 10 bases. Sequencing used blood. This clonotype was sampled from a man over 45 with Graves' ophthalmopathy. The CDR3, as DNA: TGCAGTGTAGGACTAGCGGTGAGCTTAGAGCAGTTCTTC. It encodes CSVGLAVSLEQFF.